Below, 4 T cell receptor beta chains from the same sample are listed, as sequenced in a study of cytomegalovirus exposure and HLA in healthy donors. Primers for the PCR totalled 60 Vbeta and 13 Jbeta. The assay was immunoSEQ multiplex PCR, and TCRdb's table has in-frame clones only and misses some. Seen here are about 130,000 clones, 70% to 90% observed once, and the top ten hold over 4.5%. The sequencing input was PBMCs. These receptors originate from a woman aged 40 to 50 in good health and CMV-seropositive.

The chain links TRBV28 to TRBJ1-2, with D perhaps TRBD1 (5 bases). V lost 3 bases, J lost 5 bases, and 10 bases lay in between. Germline V gene data show CDR1 as MDHEN and CDR2 as SYDVKM. The CDR3 runs 13 residues. The CDR3 sequence: CASSLGGAYGYTF. The CDR3 DNA reads TGTGCCAGCAGTTTGGGGGGAGCGTATGGCTACACCTTC.

This rearrangement joins TRBV10-2 to TRBJ1-1; D is ambiguous. This CDR3 region has 16 residues. Trimming pared 0 bases from V and 5 bases from J, leaving 16 bases between. Germline V gene data show CDR1 as WSHSY and CDR2 as SAAADI. The CDR3 loop is CASSESGEGRFTEAFF. For the CDR3, the DNA is TGCGCCAGCAGTGAGTCTGGGGAGGGTAGGTTTACTGAAGCTTTCTTT.

This sequence joins TRBV27 and TRBJ1-1; 11 bases align to TRBD1. V shed 2 bases, J shed 1 base, and the junction held 6 bases outside the gene matches. Germline CDR1 is MNHEY and CDR2 is SMNVEV (reference sequence). The CDR3 sequence is 17 residues long. CDR3 in amino acids: CASSLAGQGGRNTEAFF. In DNA, the CDR3 is TGTGCCAGCAGTTTAGCGGGACAGGGGGGAAGGAACACTGAAGCTTTCTTT.

The J gene is TRBJ2-7, the V gene TRBV13; 14 positions agree with TRBD2. Germline loops: CDR1 PRHDT, CDR2 FYEKMQ (reference sequence). The V gene end was trimmed by 5 bases and the J gene end by 6 bases; junction bases not matched to a gene: 9. This CDR3 contains 16 residues. The CDR3 spells CASSPGTSGGWGEQYF. The CDR3 DNA reads TGTGCCAGCAGCCCCGGGACTAGCGGGGGATGGGGCGAGCAGTACTTC.